This TCR beta chain originates from a study of TIL therapy for anti-PD-1-resistant metastatic lung cancer (dated by TCRdb to the early 2020s). Notes on the research overall: A median age of approximately 50 years (range about 35-85) and a median tumor PD-L1 proportion score of 6% were recorded among enrolled patients. Most of the cohort had lung adenocarcinoma, several tumors were EGFR-mutant and two were ALK-rearranged, and half of the patients were current or former smokers. Across the cohort, whole-exome sequencing showed a median non-synonymous tumor mutation burden of about 1.6 mutations per megabase. T cell receptor beta sequencing of tumor and peripheral blood served to follow clonotypes across the tumor, the expanded TIL product, and serial blood samples.

This clone was seen a single time. Its binding antigen is unknown. It has no much larger one-base neighbor in the sample; base qualities were not kept. The time point tag for this specimen amounts to: pre-treatment sample, taken before nivolumab and TIL therapy. Excised metastases, mostly pleural nodules or supraclavicular lymph nodes, were used as baseline tumor samples and were taken from the same resection from which TIL were grown. Before any PD-1/PD-L1 blockade was given, tumors were harvested, nivolumab was then administered, and patients who progressed went on to receive lymphodepletion, an infusion of expanded TIL, and IL-2. Adults with stage 4 NSCLC were enrolled from October 2017 to early 2020 in a dual-center phase I trial. Samples were obtained from a single-arm, open-label phase I trial in which tumor-infiltrating lymphocyte therapy with nivolumab was evaluated in advanced non-small cell lung cancer. For each resected tumor, portions were snap-frozen in liquid nitrogen and kept at -80 degrees C. Tumor regions of interest were chosen on H&E sections by laser-capture macrodissection, pulverized into roughly 14 mg aliquots, and extracted with Qiagen Allprep kits.

The CDR3 starts with the cysteine, ends with the phenylalanine, and has 13 residues. Only the CDR3 DNA is retained, 39 bases long and in frame from the first base. CDR1 and CDR2 are read off the germline V gene as MGHRA and YSYEKL. The V end loses 3 bases and the J end loses 2 bases, and a stretch of 7 bases separates them. Overall study outcomes, separate from this receptor: High clonal turnover was observed in TIL culture, with many enriched product clones not detected in the baseline tumor, which suggested clonal contraction rather than faithful expansion. The study protocol defined all tumor marker inferences as exploratory. The cohort was highly selected, with more treatment-naive, never-smoker and oncogene-addicted patients than typical, limiting generalizability. Higher clonality and lower diversity were observed in expanded TIL cultures than in baseline intratumoral T cells (median clonality roughly 6.3% vs 31%, p < 0.0001).

The immunoSEQ v3 hsTCRB kit was used to amplify TCR beta CDR3 regions from genomic DNA through bias-controlled multiplex PCR. TCR libraries were sequenced on an Illumina NextSeq 500 to around 2.1 million read pairs for survey level or roughly 4.5-6 million for deep level. Regarding the original processing steps: The immunoSEQ Analyzer software assigned V, D and J genes, filtered out non-productive sequences, and reported clonality. To compare repertoires between infused TIL and blood, productive Simpson clonality was used along with the Morisita overlap index of productive TRB rearrangements. Imported from immuneACCESS, the table was reduced by TCRdb to in-frame sequences with V and J called. These copies leave out some clones; in studies compared against another copy, an unresolved V gene accounts for under half, and the cause of the remainder is not known. The V and J calls and clone size were taken over from that table, and D and trimming were inferred from the DNA. This sample holds over 6,000 clones; 60% to 70% were observed only once. Of the sample, about a sixth is held by the ten largest clones.

The chain was built from TRBV4-1 and TRBJ1-2; the D gene cannot be resolved reliably. This sample comprised tumor tissue, obtained at baseline. The TCR was taken from a person aged 25-85 years with non-small cell lung cancer. DNA sequence: TGCGCCAGCAGCCAGAGCCACAACTATGGCTACACCTTC. This translates into CASSQSHNYGYTF.